This T cell receptor beta chain was sequenced during a study of blood T cell repertoires in COVID-19 (TCRdb year 2020). For context, the study as a whole: The collaborator samples originated in the United States, Italy and Spain and spanned the acute and convalescent phases of COVID-19. The prospective study material was composed of cDNA or gDNA derived from T cells, B-cell-depleted T cells, or PBMCs. Deeply sampled blood TCRbeta repertoires from subjects exposed to, actively infected with, or recovered from COVID-19 were included in the dataset. The repertoires were made available in a free public database intended to serve as a resource for research on the immune response to SARS-CoV-2. Samples came from the ongoing ImmuneRACE study (first 160 participants) plus 1,254 subjects from 6 global collaborators. The sample metadata nearly always contained a de-identified subject ID, COVID-19 status, age in years and sex. Where available, HLA class I and class II types were obtained from metadata supplied by the sample provider rather than from assay-based typing. The full study reports these points: The amount of clinical and demographic metadata varied by source and participant and was provided uncurated.

Whole blood was collected in K2EDTA tubes by collaborating institutions according to the institutions' own protocols. For TCRbeta analysis, collaborator samples were shipped as frozen whole blood, as isolated PBMCs, or as DNA extracted from either sample type. CDR1 and CDR2, per the germline V gene, are SGHDT and YYEEEE. From the cysteine through the phenylalanine, the CDR3 covers 19 amino acids. Solely the CDR3 DNA is kept, with 57 bases framed from the first base. Trimming removed 4 bases from V and 4 bases from J; the gene matches leave 15 bases unexplained. A remark on this clone: The antigen it binds to is not known. No quality values exist for individual bases; no much larger clone is one base distant.

TCRbeta CDR3 regions were amplified from genomic DNA by means of the immunoSEQ Assay, a bias-controlled multiplex PCR. The published analysis was carried out like this. The number of nucleated cells in each sample was estimated from the amplification of reference gene primers within the assay. To quantify the absolute abundance of each unique TCRbeta CDR3 rearrangement, sequence reads were collapsed and filtered. For each sample, productive Simpson clonality was calculated by taking the square root of Simpson's diversity index across productive rearrangements. What TCRdb holds here is the immuneACCESS table cut down to in-frame rearrangements. Part of the clones is not present; checked against another copy, under half of the missing clones reflect an unresolved V gene, and the others are unexplained. V and J calls and clone size are copied from that table; D and trimming were computed from the DNA. This sample comprises around 200,000 clones, about 86% of them detected only once. The top ten hold about 20% of the sample.

Sequenced input: peripheral blood. The chain employs TRBV5-6 and TRBJ2-2; TRBD2 agrees with 11 junctional bases. The TCR originated in a man between 65 and 85 years old with active or convalescent COVID-19. The CDR3 corresponds to CASSASSGGAWLSTGELFF. Here is the DNA: TGTGCCAGCAGCGCAAGTAGCGGGGGGGCCTGGTTGAGCACCGGGGAGCTGTTTTTT.